This TCR beta chain was captured in a study of blood T cell repertoires in COVID-19. Study-wide context: Sites across the United States, Italy and Spain contributed samples from acute and convalescent COVID-19. T cells, B-cell-depleted T cells, or PBMCs supplied cDNA or gDNA.

Participants came from some 26 US areas, aged roughly 18 to 89 years. Cohort placement rested on clinical history that participants reported themselves. There are 15 residues in the CDR3. V shed 0 bases, J shed 4 bases, and the junction held 3 bases outside the gene matches. Germline lookup yields CDR1 SGHRS and CDR2 YFSETQ. The assay was immunoSEQ multiplex PCR, and TCRdb's table has in-frame clones only and misses some. The sample yields about 260,000 clones, 85% to 90% seen once. The receptor was isolated from a woman in her late teens or twenties who had recovered from COVID-19. The rearrangement links TRBV5-1 to TRBJ1-5; TRBD1 aligns across 8 bases. Sequenced input: PBMCs or T cells enriched from blood (not recorded which). The CDR3 is CASSLGTGSNQPQHF. The CDR3 coding sequence is TGCGCCAGCAGCTTGGGGACAGGGAGTAATCAGCCCCAGCATTTT.